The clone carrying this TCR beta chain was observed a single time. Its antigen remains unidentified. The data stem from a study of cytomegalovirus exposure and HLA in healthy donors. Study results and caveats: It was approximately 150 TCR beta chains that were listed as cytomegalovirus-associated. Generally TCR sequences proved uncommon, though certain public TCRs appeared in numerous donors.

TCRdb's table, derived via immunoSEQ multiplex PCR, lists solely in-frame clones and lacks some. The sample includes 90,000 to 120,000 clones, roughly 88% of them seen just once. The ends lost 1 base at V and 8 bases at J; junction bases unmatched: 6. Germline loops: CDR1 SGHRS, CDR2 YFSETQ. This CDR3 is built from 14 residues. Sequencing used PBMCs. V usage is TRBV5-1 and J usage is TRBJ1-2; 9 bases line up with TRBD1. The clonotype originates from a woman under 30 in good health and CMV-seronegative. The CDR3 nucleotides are TGCGCCAGCAGCTTGCTACAGGGGGCGCAGGGCTACACCTTC. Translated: CASSLLQGAQGYTF.